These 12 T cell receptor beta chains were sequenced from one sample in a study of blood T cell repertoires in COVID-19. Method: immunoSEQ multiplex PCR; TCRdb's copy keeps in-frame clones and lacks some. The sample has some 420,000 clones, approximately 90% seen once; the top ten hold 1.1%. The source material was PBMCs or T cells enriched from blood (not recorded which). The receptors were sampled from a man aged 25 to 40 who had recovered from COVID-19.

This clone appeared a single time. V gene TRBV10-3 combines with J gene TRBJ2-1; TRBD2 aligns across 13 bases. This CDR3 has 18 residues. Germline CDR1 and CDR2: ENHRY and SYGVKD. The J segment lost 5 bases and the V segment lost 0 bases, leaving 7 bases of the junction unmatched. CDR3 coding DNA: TGTGCCATCAGTGAGTCTCTTGGGACTAGCGGGATAGACAATGAGCAGTTCTTC. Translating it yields CAISESLGTSGIDNEQFF.

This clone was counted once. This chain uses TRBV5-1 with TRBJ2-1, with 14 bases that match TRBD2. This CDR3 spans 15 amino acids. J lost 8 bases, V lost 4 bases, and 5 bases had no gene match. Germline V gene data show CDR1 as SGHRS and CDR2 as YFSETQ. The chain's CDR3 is CASSLGTSGRDEQFF. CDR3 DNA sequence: TGCGCCAGCAGCCTAGGGACTAGCGGGAGAGATGAGCAGTTCTTC.

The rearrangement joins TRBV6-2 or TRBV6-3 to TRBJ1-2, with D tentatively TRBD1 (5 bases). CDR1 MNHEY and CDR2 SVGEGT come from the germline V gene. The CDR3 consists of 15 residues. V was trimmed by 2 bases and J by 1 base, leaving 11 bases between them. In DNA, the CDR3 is TGTGCCAGCAGTTACGGTGGGGCGAATAACTATGGCTACACCTTC. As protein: CASSYGGANNYGYTF.

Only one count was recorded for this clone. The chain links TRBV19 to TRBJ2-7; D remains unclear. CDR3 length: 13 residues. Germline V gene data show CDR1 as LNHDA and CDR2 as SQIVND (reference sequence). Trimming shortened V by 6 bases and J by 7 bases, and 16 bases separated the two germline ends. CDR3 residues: CASSLNPAWEQYF. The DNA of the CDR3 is TGTGCCAGTAGCCTAAACCCTGCTTGGGAGCAGTACTTC. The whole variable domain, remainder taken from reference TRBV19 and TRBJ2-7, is DGGITQSPKYLFRKEGQNVTLSCEQNLNHDAMYWYRQDPGQGLRLIYYSQIVNDFQKGDIAEGYSVSREKKESFPLTVTSAQKNPTAFYLCASSLNPAWEQYFGPGTRLTVT.

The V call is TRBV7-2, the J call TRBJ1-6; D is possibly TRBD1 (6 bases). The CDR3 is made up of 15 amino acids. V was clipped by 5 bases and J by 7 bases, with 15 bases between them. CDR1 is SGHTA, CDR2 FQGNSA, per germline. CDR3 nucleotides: TGTGCCAGCAGCCCACCCAGGGGTTGGAATTCACCCCTCCACTTT. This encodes CASSPPRGWNSPLHF. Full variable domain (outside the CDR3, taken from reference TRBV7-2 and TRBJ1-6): GAGVSQSPSNKVTEKGKDVELRCDPISGHTALYWYRQSLGQGLEFLIYFQGNSAPDKSGLPSDRFSAERTGGSVSTLTIQRTQQEDSAVYLCASSPPRGWNSPLHFGNGTRLTVT.

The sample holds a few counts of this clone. The CDR3 region is CATGQGRTYEQYF. The CDR3, as DNA: TGTGCCACCGGACAGGGGCGAACTTACGAGCAGTACTTC. The rearrangement joins TRBV19 to TRBJ2-7; 9 bases match TRBD1. The trim removed 10 bases at V and 4 bases at J, leaving 8 bases unmatched. Germline V gene lookup returns CDR1 LNHDA and CDR2 SQIVND (reference sequence). The CDR3 contains 13 residues.

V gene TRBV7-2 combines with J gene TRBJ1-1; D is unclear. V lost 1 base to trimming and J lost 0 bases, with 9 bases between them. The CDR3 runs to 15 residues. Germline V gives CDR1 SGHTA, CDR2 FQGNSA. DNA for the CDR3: TGTGCCAGCAGCTTAGTTGCGGGGATGAACACTGAAGCTTTCTTT. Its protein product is CASSLVAGMNTEAFF.

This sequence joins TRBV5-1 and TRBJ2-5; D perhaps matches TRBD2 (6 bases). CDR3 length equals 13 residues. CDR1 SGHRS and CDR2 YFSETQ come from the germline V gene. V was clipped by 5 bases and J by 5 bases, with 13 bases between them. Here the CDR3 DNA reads TGCGCCAGCAGGGCGGGGTCCGGGGAGACCCAGTACTTC. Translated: CASRAGSGETQYF. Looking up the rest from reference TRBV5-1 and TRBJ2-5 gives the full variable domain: KAGVTQTPRYLIKTRGQQVTLSCSPISGHRSVSWYQQTPGQGLQFLFEYFSETQRNKGNFPGRFSGRQFSNSRSEMNVSTLELGDSALYLCASRAGSGETQYFGPGTRLLVL.

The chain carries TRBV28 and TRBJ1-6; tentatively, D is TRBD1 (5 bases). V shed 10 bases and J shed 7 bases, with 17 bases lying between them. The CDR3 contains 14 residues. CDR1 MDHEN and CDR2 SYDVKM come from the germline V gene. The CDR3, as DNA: TGTGCCACCTTCCTAGGGGCAGGAAATTCACCCCTCCACTTT. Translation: CATFLGAGNSPLHF.

The CDR3 loop is CASSLGAGQGSLGYTF. The CDR3, as DNA: TGTGCCAGCAGTTTAGGGGCGGGACAGGGGTCACTTGGCTACACCTTC. This chain links TRBV28 with TRBJ1-2; TRBD1 aligns across 10 bases. V lost 2 bases to trimming and J lost 7 bases; unmatched junction nucleotides: 10. Germline-derived CDR1 and CDR2 are MDHEN and SYDVKM. The CDR3 sequence is 16 residues long.

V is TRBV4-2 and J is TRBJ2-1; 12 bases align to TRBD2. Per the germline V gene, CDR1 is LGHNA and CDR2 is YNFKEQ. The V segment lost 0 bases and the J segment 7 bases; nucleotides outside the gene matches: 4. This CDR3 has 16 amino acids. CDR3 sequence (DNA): TGTGCCAGCAGCCAAGAGGCGACTAGCGGGAGAAATGAGCAGTTCTTC. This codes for CASSQEATSGRNEQFF.

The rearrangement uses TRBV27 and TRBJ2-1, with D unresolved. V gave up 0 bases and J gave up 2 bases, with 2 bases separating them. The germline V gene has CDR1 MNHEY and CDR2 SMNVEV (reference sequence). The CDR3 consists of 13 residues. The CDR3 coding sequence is TGTGCCAGCAGTTTATCCGCCTACAATGAGCAGTTCTTC. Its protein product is CASSLSAYNEQFF.